The 29 T cell receptor beta chains listed next were all sequenced from one sample in a study of Tregs in tolerant kidney transplant recipients. Recipients received nonmyeloablative bone marrow transplants from related graft donors, with transient mixed chimerism. Only in-frame clones appear in the TCRdb table, and some are missing; sequencing was by immunoSEQ multiplex PCR. This sample yields around 61,000 clones, of which around 87% are seen a single time; roughly 4% belongs to the top ten. Sequences were derived from CD4+ T cells from blood (PBMCs), sampled 6 months after the transplant. These receptors all come from a human patient who received a combined kidney and bone marrow transplant. Some T cells may trace back to the graft donor.

The CDR3 loop reads CASSPRSVSGNEQFF. CDR3 DNA: TGTGCCAGCAGTCCCAGGTCCGTTAGCGGCAATGAGCAGTTCTTC. The rearrangement joins TRBV27 to TRBJ2-1; TRBD2 might be the D (6 bases). With 5 bases removed from V and 6 bases from J, the gap between germline ends came to 17 bases. Germline CDR1 is MNHEY and CDR2 is SMNVEV (reference sequence). CDR3 length: 15 amino acids.

The chain recombines TRBV7-9 with TRBJ1-2; D ambiguous. The germline V gene has CDR1 SEHNR and CDR2 FQNEAQ (reference sequence). The CDR3 sequence is 15 residues long. Between the trimmed V and J ends, which lost 5 bases and 8 bases, there was a span of 21 bases. The CDR3 region is CASSEDTAQTGGYTF. The CDR3 DNA is TGTGCCAGCAGCGAGGATACGGCCCAGACGGGGGGCTACACCTTC.

CDR3 protein: CASSHRDGSYEQYF. Written as DNA, the CDR3 is TGCGCCAGCAGCCACCGGGACGGGAGCTACGAGCAGTACTTC. The J gene is TRBJ2-5, the V gene TRBV4-3, with a tentative D call TRBD2 (6 bases). The J call may be wrong; the DNA end is better matched by TRBJ2-7. CDR1 is LGHNA, CDR2 YSLEER, per germline. The CDR3 spans 14 residues.

The chain is built from TRBV28 and TRBJ1-2; possible D gene TRBD1, 5 bases. V gave up 4 bases and J gave up 0 bases, with 9 bases separating them. Germline values: CDR1 MDHEN, CDR2 SYDVKM. There are 14 residues in the CDR3. The CDR3 sequence: CASSSGLANYGYTF. The CDR3 DNA is TGTGCCAGCAGTTCGGGACTGGCTAACTATGGCTACACCTTC.

The rearrangement links TRBV30 to TRBJ1-4; TRBD1 matches at 11 bases. The CDR3 consists of 17 residues. Germline CDR1 and CDR2: GTSNPN and SVGIG (reference sequence). With V trimmed by 8 bases and J by 3 bases, 14 bases remained unmatched. The CDR3 DNA is TGTGCCGCGGGCCTCGGGACAGGGGGTTTTGCTAATGAAAAACTGTTTTTT. It yields the protein CAAGLGTGGFANEKLFF.

V is TRBV5-1 and J is TRBJ1-6; 8 bases match TRBD1. This CDR3 comprises 16 residues. V trimming: 6 bases; J trimming: 6 bases; junction bases outside the gene matches: 11. CDR1 SGHRS and CDR2 YFSETQ come from the germline V gene. The CDR3: CASTLSQGASNSPLHF. CDR3 in DNA: TGCGCCAGCACCCTATCCCAGGGGGCCTCTAATTCACCCCTCCACTTT.

Notes on this clone: A junction boundary mismatches the germline segment, possibly from a read error. The chain couples TRBV11-2 to TRBJ1-1; TRBD1 agrees at 7 bases. Germline V gene data show CDR1 as SGHAT and CDR2 as FQNNGV. This CDR3 comprises 16 residues. The CDR3 DNA reads TGTGCCAGCAGCTTGCTAATTGGGACAGCTAACACTGAAGTTTTCTTT. Its translation: CASSLLIGTANTEVFF.

This clone has a handful of counts. The chain joins TRBV5-6 to TRBJ1-3; 7 nucleotides match TRBD1. The germline gives CDR1 SGHDT, CDR2 YYEEEE. V shed 5 bases, J shed 0 bases, and the junction held 8 bases outside the gene matches. This CDR3 is built from 16 residues. The CDR3: CASSLTGASSGNTIYF. CDR3 DNA sequence: TGTGCCAGCAGTCTCACAGGGGCGAGCTCTGGAAACACCATATATTTT.

The chain carries TRBV7-9 and TRBJ2-3; no clear D. This CDR3 contains 13 residues. Trimming removed 4 bases from V and 2 bases from J, with 7 bases in between. Germline assignment: CDR1 SEHNR and CDR2 FQNEAQ (reference sequence). CDR3 DNA sequence: TGTGCCAGCAGCTCATACAACACAGATACGCAGTATTTT. Amino acid sequence: CASSSYNTDTQYF.

V is TRBV7-8 and J is TRBJ2-3, with 7 positions matching TRBD2. The CDR3 runs 17 residues. With V trimmed by 3 bases and J by 4 bases, 13 bases remained unmatched. The germline gives CDR1 SGHVS, CDR2 FQNEAQ. CDR3 protein: CASSFRGSGLAADTQYF. The CDR3 DNA reads as TGTGCCAGCAGCTTCCGTGGTAGCGGGTTGGCGGCAGATACGCAGTATTTT.

This sequence joins TRBV19 and TRBJ1-4; TRBD1 matches 7 bases. This CDR3 is built from 13 residues. Losses at the gene ends were 6 bases for V and 5 bases for J; bases not matched to a gene: 3. CDR1 is LNHDA, CDR2 SQIVND, per germline (reference sequence). The CDR3 DNA follows: TGTGCCAGTAGGGGACAGATAAATGAAAAACTGTTTTTT. Encoded protein: CASRGQINEKLFF.

The chain recombines TRBV5-1 with TRBJ2-2; the D gene is possibly TRBD2 (7 bases). The germline gives CDR1 SGHRS, CDR2 YFSETQ. V lost 4 bases to trimming and J lost 5 bases, with 15 bases between them. This CDR3 has 15 residues. The CDR3 is CASSLGGARTGELFF. In DNA form, the CDR3 reads TGCGCCAGCAGCCTTGGGGGGGCGCGGACCGGGGAGCTGTTTTTT.

This clone has just one count. V usage is TRBV7-2 and J usage is TRBJ2-3; TRBD2 aligns across 13 bases. The CDR3 totals 16 residues. Germline lookup yields CDR1 SGHTA and CDR2 FQGNSA. The ends lost 6 bases at V and 2 bases at J; junction bases unmatched: 5. Written as DNA, the CDR3 is TGTGCCAGCAGTCGCGGACTAGCGGGAGTCACAGATACGCAGTATTTT. Its protein is CASSRGLAGVTDTQYF.

The rearrangement links TRBV29-1 to TRBJ1-3; perhaps TRBD1 as D (5 bases). CDR3 length equals 11 residues. Trimming cost V 7 bases and J 2 bases, with 6 bases left between them. CDR1 SQVTM and CDR2 ANQGSEA come from the germline V gene. In DNA, the CDR3 is TGCAGCGGGACAACTGGAAACACCATATATTTT. Its protein product is CSGTTGNTIYF.

V gene TRBV5-5 combines with J gene TRBJ1-2; 8 nucleotides match TRBD1. Germline lookup yields CDR1 SGHKS and CDR2 YYEKEE (reference sequence). This CDR3 is 15 amino acids long. Unmatched junction bases numbered 11, after V lost 2 bases and J lost 8 bases. In nucleotides, the CDR3 is TGTGCCAGCAGCTTTGACAGGGGAGTAACTAGGGGCTACACCTTC. Translating gives CASSFDRGVTRGYTF.

The chain is built from TRBV5-4 and TRBJ1-3, with 9 bases identical to TRBD1. Germline CDR1 is SGHNT and CDR2 is YYREEE (reference sequence). The junction had 3 bases not matched to a gene; V was cut back by 1 base and J by 4 bases. The CDR3 consists of 15 residues. As DNA, the CDR3 is TGTGCCAGCAGCTTGAGACAGGGGGTAGGAAACACCATATATTTT. As protein: CASSLRQGVGNTIYF.

This clone was seen just once. V usage is TRBV7-3 and J usage is TRBJ2-4, with D maybe TRBD2 (6 bases). The CDR3 has 14 amino acids. Germline assignment: CDR1 SGHTA and CDR2 FQGTGA. Trimming shortened V by 4 bases and J by 6 bases, and 13 bases separated the two germline ends. CDR3 coding DNA: TGTGCCAGCAGCTCCTCGGGTAGCGGAAACATTCAGTACTTC. Translating gives CASSSSGSGNIQYF.

The rearrangement uses TRBV30 and TRBJ1-4; TRBD1 matches 11 bases. CDR1 GTSNPN and CDR2 SVGIG come from the germline V gene (reference sequence). V was pared by 0 bases and J by 7 bases, with 7 bases of the junction left unmatched. The CDR3 loop spans 16 amino acids. CDR3 bases: TGTGCCTGGAGTGTAGGGTGGACAGGGGGCACTGAAAAACTGTTTTTT. Protein product: CAWSVGWTGGTEKLFF.

V usage is TRBV5-6 and J usage is TRBJ2-2, with 7 bases matching TRBD2. This CDR3 has 16 amino acids. Germline loops: CDR1 SGHDT, CDR2 YYEEEE. The trim removed 5 bases at V and 6 bases at J, leaving 13 bases unmatched. CDR3 nucleotides: TGTGCCAGCAGTACTTACAGGACTAGTCGAGCCGGGGAGCTGTTTTTT. The encoded protein is CASSTYRTSRAGELFF.

The chain links TRBV6-6 to TRBJ2-7; 8 nucleotides match TRBD1. CDR1 MNHNY and CDR2 SVGAGI come from the germline V gene (reference sequence). This CDR3 is 15 amino acids long. V gave up 6 bases and J gave up 0 bases; unmatched junction bases: 7. CDR3 loop: CASSPDRGSSYEQYF. CDR3 DNA: TGTGCCAGCAGCCCTGACAGGGGTAGCTCCTACGAGCAGTACTTC.

This clone was detected only once. CDR3 sequence reads: CASSATSGRANTDTQYF. The CDR3 DNA is TGTGCCAGCAGTGCAACTAGCGGGAGGGCCAACACAGATACGCAGTATTTT. V and J are TRBV25-1 and TRBJ2-3; TRBD2 aligns across 13 bases. The CDR3 runs to 17 residues. The germline CDR1 and CDR2 sequences are MGHDK and SYGVNS. After removal of 4 bases from V and 2 bases from J, the junction contained 6 bases not matched to a gene.

The rearrangement joins TRBV5-1 to TRBJ2-4, with D possibly matching TRBD1 (5 bases). V gave up 1 base and J gave up 3 bases, with 11 bases separating them. The germline gives CDR1 SGHRS, CDR2 YFSETQ. This CDR3 is built from 15 residues. CDR3 amino acids: CASSLNQGGKNIQYF. The CDR3 DNA follows: TGCGCCAGCAGCTTGAATCAGGGCGGCAAAAACATTCAGTACTTC.

CDR3 region: CASMRTYDSNQPQHF. In nucleotides, the CDR3 is TGTGCCAGTATGCGCACGTATGATAGCAATCAGCCCCAGCATTTT. The J gene is TRBJ1-5, the V gene TRBV19; D ambiguous. V was cut by 7 bases and J by 0 bases, with 13 bases left in between. Germline CDR1 reads LNHDA; CDR2 reads SQIVND (reference sequence). The CDR3 runs to 15 residues.

This chain joins TRBV28 and TRBJ2-3; 8 positions match TRBD2. V was pared by 9 bases and J by 2 bases, with 7 bases of the junction left unmatched. This CDR3 has 14 residues. Germline CDR1 is MDHEN and CDR2 is SYDVKM. CDR3 in amino acids: CASRILADTDTQYF. Written as DNA, the CDR3 is TGTGCCAGTCGAATACTAGCGGACACAGATACGCAGTATTTT.

The rearrangement uses TRBV7-2 and TRBJ1-6; 7 bases are shared with TRBD1. This CDR3 is 15 amino acids long. Per germline, CDR1 SGHTA and CDR2 FQGNSA. V was clipped by 6 bases and J by 6 bases; unmatched bases: 8. The chain's CDR3 is CASRTHRGSNSPLHF. In nucleotides, the CDR3 is TGTGCCAGCAGGACCCACAGGGGTTCTAATTCACCCCTCCACTTT.

This clone showed up just a few times. The chain carries TRBV2 and TRBJ1-1; D not resolved. Trimming left V 1 base short and J 11 bases short, with 8 bases between. This CDR3 has 11 amino acids. Germline-derived CDR1 and CDR2 are SNHLY and FYNNEI. The CDR3, as DNA: TGTGCCAGCAGTGAAGGAGTGACTGCTTTCTTT. This gives the protein CASSEGVTAFF.

The chain carries TRBV7-3 and TRBJ2-1, with 7 nucleotides matching TRBD2. J was trimmed by 8 bases and V by 1 base; bases with no gene match: 8. There are 15 residues in the CDR3. Per germline, CDR1 SGHTA and CDR2 FQGTGA. The CDR3 spells CASSLRGRAGDEQFF. CDR3 sequence (DNA): TGTGCCAGCAGCTTAAGGGGGAGGGCCGGAGATGAGCAGTTCTTC.

This chain connects TRBV4-1 to TRBJ2-2; D unresolved. The CDR3 is 12 residues long. Germline assignment: CDR1 MGHRA and CDR2 YSYEKL. V lost 3 bases to trimming and J lost 5 bases, with 4 bases between them. This CDR3 reads CASSHRTGELFF. CDR3 DNA sequence: TGCGCCAGCAGCCACAGAACCGGGGAGCTGTTTTTT.

The gene calls are TRBV29-1 and TRBJ2-5, with unresolved D. The length of the CDR3 is 12 residues. Trimming took off 4 bases at V and 1 base at J, with 7 bases between the two ends. CDR1 is SQVTM and CDR2 is ANQGSEA in the germline V gene. DNA of the CDR3: TGCAGCGTTGTACAGACCCAAGAGACCCAGTACTTC. Translating it yields CSVVQTQETQYF.